A selection of T cell receptor beta chains follows, all from one sample in a study of blood T cell repertoires in COVID-19. TCRdb's table, derived via immunoSEQ multiplex PCR, lists solely in-frame clones and lacks some. The sample includes roughly 50,000 clones, roughly 90% of them seen just once. The specimen was peripheral blood. These receptors all stem from a human donor in a cohort sampled during active COVID-19. Both conserved end residues are part of each CDR3. A D gene is named only where the DNA matches it firmly. Some rows mark clone size as missing; the rest say once, few, many or name a class of expanded clone.

d_call j_call v_call cdr3_length clone_size cdr3_aa cdr3_nt
TRBD1 TRBJ1-1 TRBV9 17 NA CASSEAGTGGMNTEAFF TGTGCCAGCAGCGAGGCCGGGACAGGGGGTATGAACACTGAAGCTTTCTTT
NA TRBJ1-4 TRBV12-3/TRBV12-4 13 NA CASSLARGEKLFF TGTGCCAGCAGTTTAGCGAGGGGGGAAAAACTGTTTTTT
NA TRBJ2-7 TRBV15 12 once CATSRRGVEQYF TGTGCCACCAGCCGGCGTGGAGTCGAGCAGTACTTC
NA TRBJ2-5 TRBV10-3 14 NA CAIRPRASQETQYF TGTGCCATCCGGCCGAGGGCAAGCCAAGAGACCCAGTACTTC
TRBD2 TRBJ2-3 TRBV18 15 NA CASSPSGGGTDTQYF TGTGCCAGCTCACCAAGCGGGGGAGGCACAGATACGCAGTATTTT
NA TRBJ1-1 TRBV5-1 15 NA CASSLGTGLGTEAFF TGCGCCAGCAGCTTGGGCACAGGGCTGGGCACTGAAGCTTTCTTT
TRBD2 TRBJ2-3 TRBV4-1 17 NA CASSRGGLVVGTDTQYF TGCGCCAGCAGCCGAGGGGGACTAGTGGTGGGCACAGATACGCAGTATTTT
NA TRBJ1-2 TRBV19 15 NA CASRMSQLLNYGYTF TGTGCCAGTAGGATGTCCCAACTACTTAACTATGGCTACACCTTC
NA TRBJ2-7 TRBV7-2 13 NA CASSAGRSYEQYF TGTGCCAGCAGCGCGGGGCGGTCCTACGAGCAGTACTTC
NA TRBJ2-5 TRBV2 12 NA CASRTDQETQYF TGTGCCAGCAGAACAGATCAAGAGACCCAGTACTTC
NA TRBJ2-2 TRBV25-1 14 once CASRLDTNTGELFF TGTGCCAGCAGGCTAGATACGAACACCGGGGAGCTGTTTTTT
NA TRBJ2-7 TRBV5-5 13 NA CASSLAPGHEQYF TGTGCCAGCAGCTTGGCCCCCGGTCACGAGCAGTACTTC
TRBD1 TRBJ1-2 TRBV7-2 16 NA CASSLRGGTGGYGYTF TGTGCCAGCAGCTTAAGGGGGGGCACAGGGGGTTATGGCTACACCTTC
NA TRBJ1-3 TRBV7-2 14 NA CASSLDTSGNTIYF TGTGCCAGCAGCTTAGACACCTCTGGAAACACCATATATTTT
NA TRBJ2-7 TRBV27 14 NA CASTLLQGSGEQYF TGTGCCAGCACCTTACTTCAGGGGTCAGGGGAGCAGTACTTC